This entry concerns a single T cell receptor beta chain. Its antigen is not identified. Germline lookup yields CDR1 KGHSH and CDR2 LQKENI. The CDR3 loop spans 13 amino acids. Regarding time point: week 35, safety follow-up. Each dose delivered 300 ug of mutant IDH1 20-mer peptide subcutaneously with imiquimod. Assay used: immunoSEQ multiplex PCR; TCRdb lists only in-frame clones, some missing. The profile shows fewer than 35,000 clones, roughly 76% of them singletons. The data were obtained in a study of a mutant IDH1 vaccine in newly diagnosed glioma. The specimen was PBMCs, collected from a glioma patient whose treatment included an IDH1 peptide vaccine. This chain links TRBV18 with TRBJ2-5; no firm D call. The J call may be mistaken, given a closer DNA end match to TRBJ2-7. The receptor was derived from a man aged 50 to 60 with glioma. In DNA, the CDR3 is TGTGCCAGCTCACCACCTTCAGCCTACGAGCAGTACTTC. It specifies CASSPPSAYEQYF.